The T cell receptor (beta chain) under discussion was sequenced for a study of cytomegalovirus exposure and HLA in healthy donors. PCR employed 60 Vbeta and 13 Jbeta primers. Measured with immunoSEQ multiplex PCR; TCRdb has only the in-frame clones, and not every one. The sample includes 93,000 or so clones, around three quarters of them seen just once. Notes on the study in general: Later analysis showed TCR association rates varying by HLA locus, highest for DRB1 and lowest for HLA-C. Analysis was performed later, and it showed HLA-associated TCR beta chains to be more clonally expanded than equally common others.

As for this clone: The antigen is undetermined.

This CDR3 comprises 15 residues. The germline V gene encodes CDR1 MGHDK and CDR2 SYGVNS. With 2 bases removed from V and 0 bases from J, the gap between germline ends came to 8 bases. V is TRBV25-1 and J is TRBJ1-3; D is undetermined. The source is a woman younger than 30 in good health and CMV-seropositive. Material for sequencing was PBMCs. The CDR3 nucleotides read TGTGCCAGCAGTGAACTCGGGTTCTCTGGAAACACCATATATTTT. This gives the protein CASSELGFSGNTIYF.